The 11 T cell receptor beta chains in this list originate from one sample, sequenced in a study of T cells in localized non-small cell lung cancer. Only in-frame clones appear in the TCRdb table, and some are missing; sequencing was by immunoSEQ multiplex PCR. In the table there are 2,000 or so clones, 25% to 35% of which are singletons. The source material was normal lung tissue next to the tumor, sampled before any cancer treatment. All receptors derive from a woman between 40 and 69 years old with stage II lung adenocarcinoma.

This CDR3 is CASSHQAGGPFGETQYF. Written as DNA, the CDR3 is TGTGCCAGCAGCCATCAAGCGGGAGGGCCGTTCGGAGAGACCCAGTACTTC. J is TRBJ2-5 and V is TRBV11-3, with 10 bases aligning to TRBD2. There are 17 residues in the CDR3. After removal of 5 bases from V and 4 bases from J, the junction contained 13 bases not matched to a gene. Germline loops: CDR1 SGHNT, CDR2 YENEEA.

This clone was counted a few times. DNA of the CDR3: TGTGCCAGCAGTTTAATCTCCGAAAACTATGGCTACACCTTC. This codes for CASSLISENYGYTF. The chain couples TRBV28 to TRBJ1-2; D gene uncertain. Trimming shortened V by 2 bases and J by 2 bases, and 9 bases separated the two germline ends. The CDR3 spans 14 residues. In germline, CDR1 is MDHEN, CDR2 SYDVKM.

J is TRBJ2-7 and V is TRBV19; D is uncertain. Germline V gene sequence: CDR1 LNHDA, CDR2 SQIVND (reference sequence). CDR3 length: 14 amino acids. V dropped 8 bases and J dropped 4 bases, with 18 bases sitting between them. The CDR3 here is CASAVSSGWYEQYF. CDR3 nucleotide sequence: TGTGCCAGTGCGGTCTCTTCGGGCTGGTACGAGCAGTACTTC.

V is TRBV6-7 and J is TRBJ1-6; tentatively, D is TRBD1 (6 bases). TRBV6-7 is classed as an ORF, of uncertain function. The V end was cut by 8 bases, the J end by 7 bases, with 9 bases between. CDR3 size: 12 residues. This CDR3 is CASGQGNSPLHF. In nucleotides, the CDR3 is TGTGCCAGCGGGCAGGGGAATTCACCCCTCCACTTT.

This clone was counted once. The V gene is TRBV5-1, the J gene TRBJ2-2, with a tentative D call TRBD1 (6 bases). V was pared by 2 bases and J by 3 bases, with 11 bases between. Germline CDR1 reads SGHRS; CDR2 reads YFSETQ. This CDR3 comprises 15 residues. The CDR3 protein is CASSLGQLHTGELFF. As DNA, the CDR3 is TGCGCCAGCAGCTTAGGACAGCTACACACCGGGGAGCTGTTTTTT.

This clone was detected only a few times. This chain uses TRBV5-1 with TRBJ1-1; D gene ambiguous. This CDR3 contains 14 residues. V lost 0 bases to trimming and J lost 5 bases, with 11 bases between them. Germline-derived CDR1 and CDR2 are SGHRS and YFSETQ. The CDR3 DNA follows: TGCGCCAGCAGCTTGGACCTAGCGGGGACTGAAGCTTTCTTT. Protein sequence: CASSLDLAGTEAFF.

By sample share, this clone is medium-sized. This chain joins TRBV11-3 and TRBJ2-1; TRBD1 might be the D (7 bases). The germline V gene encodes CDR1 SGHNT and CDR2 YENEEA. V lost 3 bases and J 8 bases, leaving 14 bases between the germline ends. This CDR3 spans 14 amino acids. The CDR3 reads CASSLGGTGDEQFF. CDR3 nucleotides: TGTGCCAGCAGCTTGGGGGGAACAGGGGATGAGCAGTTCTTC.

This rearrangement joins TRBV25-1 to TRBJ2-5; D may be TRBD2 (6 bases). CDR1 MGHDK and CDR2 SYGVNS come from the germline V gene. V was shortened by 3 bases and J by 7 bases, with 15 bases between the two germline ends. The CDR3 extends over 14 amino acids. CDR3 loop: CASSDSGGPGTQYF. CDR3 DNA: TGTGCCAGCAGTGACAGTGGAGGGCCCGGGACCCAGTACTTC. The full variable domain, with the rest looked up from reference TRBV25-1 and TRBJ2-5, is EADIYQTPRYLVIGTGKKITLECSQTMGHDKMYWYQQDPGMELHLIHYSYGVNSTEKGDLSSESTVSRIRTEHFPLTLESARPSHTSQYLCASSDSGGPGTQYFGPGTRLLVL.

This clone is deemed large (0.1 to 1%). Here the CDR3 DNA reads TGTGCCAGCAGTTTATCCCTCAGGGGCAACACTGAAGCTTTCTTT. This codes for CASSLSLRGNTEAFF. The J gene is TRBJ1-1, the V gene TRBV28, with D possibly TRBD1 on 6 matching bases. The V gene's germline CDR1 is MDHEN and CDR2 SYDVKM. The CDR3 spans 15 residues. V was cut by 1 base and J by 2 bases, with 11 bases left in between. Full variable domain (outside the CDR3, taken from reference TRBV28 and TRBJ1-1): DVKVTQSSRYLVKRTGEKVFLECVQDMDHENMFWYRQDPGLGLRLIYFSYDVKMKEKGDIPEGYSVSREKKERFSLILESASTNQTSMYLCASSLSLRGNTEAFFGQGTRLTVV.

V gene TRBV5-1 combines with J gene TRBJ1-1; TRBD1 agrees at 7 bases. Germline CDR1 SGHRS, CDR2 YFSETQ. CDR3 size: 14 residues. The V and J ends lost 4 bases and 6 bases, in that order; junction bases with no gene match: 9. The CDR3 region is CASSADRAGPEAFF. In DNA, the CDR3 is TGCGCCAGCAGCGCCGACAGGGCGGGCCCTGAAGCTTTCTTT.

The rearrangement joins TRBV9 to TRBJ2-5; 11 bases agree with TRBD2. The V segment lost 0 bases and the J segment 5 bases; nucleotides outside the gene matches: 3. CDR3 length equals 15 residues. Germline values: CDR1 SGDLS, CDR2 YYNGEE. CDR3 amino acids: CASSVVASGGETQYF. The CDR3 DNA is TGTGCCAGCAGCGTAGTTGCTAGCGGGGGGGAGACCCAGTACTTC.